This TCR beta chain was sequenced during a study of blood T cell repertoires in COVID-19. The overall study: T cells, B-cell-depleted T cells, or PBMCs supplied cDNA or gDNA.

The method was immunoSEQ multiplex PCR; TCRdb's version includes in-frame clones alone and lacks a portion of them. The profile covers approximately 170,000 clones, with roughly nine tenths appearing a single time and roughly 2% taken by the ten largest. This CDR3 has 14 amino acids. J was trimmed by 4 bases and V by 8 bases; bases with no gene match: 7. CDR1 and CDR2 from the germline V gene are SNHLY and FYNNEI. V usage is TRBV2 and J usage is TRBJ2-3; 9 nucleotides line up with TRBD1. The clonotype comes from a man aged 18 to 29 who had recovered from COVID-19. The material sequenced was peripheral blood. The CDR3: CASGQGTKADTQYF. The CDR3 nucleotides read TGTGCCAGCGGACAGGGGACAAAGGCAGATACGCAGTATTTT.